Listed here is a single T cell receptor beta chain. The antigen is undetermined. The sample originates from a study of T cell responses to AZD1222 COVID-19 vaccine. The study's findings and limits: Seropositivity was recorded at baseline in only 6 or 7 AZD1222 recipients. White British donors predominated, females outnumbered males, and clonal diversity was possibly underestimated.

Produced via immunoSEQ multiplex PCR; TCRdb's table is partial and in-frame only. The data contain approximately 150,000 clones, 90% of them singletons. V was cut by 6 bases and J by 8 bases, with 20 bases left in between. Germline CDR1 reads MDHEN; CDR2 reads SYDVKM. This CDR3 has 15 residues. V and J are TRBV28 and TRBJ2-1; a weak D match, TRBD1 (7 bases). The starting material was peripheral blood, obtained 28 days after the second AZD1222 dose. This receptor was taken from an adult who received the AZD1222 COVID-19 vaccine. The CDR3 sequence: CASSRRQGLRDEQFF. CDR3 sequence (DNA): TGTGCCAGCAGCCGTCGACAGGGACTTAGGGATGAGCAGTTCTTC.